The 2 T cell receptor beta chains below were found in one sample sequenced in a study of T-cell memory formation after mild COVID-19. TCRdb re-derived calls from the 5' RACE reads in MiXCR, one entry per CDR3 protein. The repertoire consists of about 210,000 distinct CDR3 sequences, with around 30% occurring once and the leading ten covering over 9.5%. The source material was PBMCs or a T cell subset sorted from them (not recorded which). These receptors all come from an adult woman who had mild COVID-19 (a few samples of this study predate the infection). Cell type and time point are not known.

This clonotype was observed a handful of times. The J gene is TRBJ1-1, the V gene TRBV29-1; the match to TRBD1 covers 8 bases. The CDR3 is 15 residues long. Germline-derived CDR1 and CDR2 are SQVTM and ANQGSEA. V trimming: 5 bases; J trimming: 1 base; junction bases outside the gene matches: 9. The CDR3 protein is CSVNNPGTGNTEAFF. CDR3 sequence (DNA): TGCAGCGTTAACAACCCCGGGACAGGGAACACTGAAGCTTTCTTT.

This clonotype showed up just a few times. This chain uses TRBV20-1 with TRBJ2-1, with unresolved D. V dropped 2 bases and J dropped 5 bases, with 7 bases sitting between them. CDR1 and CDR2 (germline): DFQATT, SNEGSKA (reference sequence). CDR3 length: 12 amino acids. This CDR3 is CSARRADNEQFF. The CDR3 DNA is TGCAGTGCTAGACGGGCAGACAATGAGCAGTTCTTC.